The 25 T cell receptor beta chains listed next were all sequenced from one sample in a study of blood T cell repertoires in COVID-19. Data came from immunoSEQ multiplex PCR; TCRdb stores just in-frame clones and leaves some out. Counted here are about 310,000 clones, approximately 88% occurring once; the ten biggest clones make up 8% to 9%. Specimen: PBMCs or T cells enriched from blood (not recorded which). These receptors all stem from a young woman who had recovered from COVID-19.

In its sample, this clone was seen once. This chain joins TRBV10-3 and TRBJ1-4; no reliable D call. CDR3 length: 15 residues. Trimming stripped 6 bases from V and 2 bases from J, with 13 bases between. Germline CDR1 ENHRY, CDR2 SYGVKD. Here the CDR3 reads CAISPNEDTNEKLFF. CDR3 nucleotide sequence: TGTGCCATCAGCCCGAATGAGGATACTAATGAAAAACTGTTTTTT.

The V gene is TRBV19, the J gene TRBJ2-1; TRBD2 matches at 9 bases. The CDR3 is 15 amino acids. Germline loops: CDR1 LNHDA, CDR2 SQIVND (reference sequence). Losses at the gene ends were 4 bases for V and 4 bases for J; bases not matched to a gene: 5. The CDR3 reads CASSRSGGIYNEQFF. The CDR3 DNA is TGTGCCAGTAGTAGAAGCGGGGGGATTTACAATGAGCAGTTCTTC.

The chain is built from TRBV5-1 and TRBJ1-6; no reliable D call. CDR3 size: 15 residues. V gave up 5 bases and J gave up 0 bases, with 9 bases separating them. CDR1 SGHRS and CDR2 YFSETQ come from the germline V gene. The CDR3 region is CASRAGSSYNSPLHF. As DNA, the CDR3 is TGCGCCAGCAGGGCGGGCTCCTCCTATAATTCACCCCTCCACTTT.

CDR3: CATSRGNRGPTEAFF. The DNA of the CDR3 is TGTGCCACCAGCAGAGGCAACAGGGGCCCCACTGAAGCTTTCTTT. V and J are TRBV15 and TRBJ1-1; TRBD1 matches 7 bases. V trimming: 1 base; J trimming: 4 bases; junction bases outside the gene matches: 6. Germline V lookup: CDR1 LNHNV, CDR2 YYDKDF (reference sequence). This CDR3 is 15 amino acids long.

CDR3 region: CASSEFGLYEQYF. The CDR3 DNA reads TGTGCCAGCAGTGAATTCGGGTTATACGAGCAGTACTTC. The chain is built from TRBV25-1 and TRBJ2-7; D is undetermined. CDR1 is MGHDK and CDR2 is SYGVNS in the germline V gene. The CDR3 has 13 amino acids. V lost 1 base and J lost 4, with 8 bases in between.

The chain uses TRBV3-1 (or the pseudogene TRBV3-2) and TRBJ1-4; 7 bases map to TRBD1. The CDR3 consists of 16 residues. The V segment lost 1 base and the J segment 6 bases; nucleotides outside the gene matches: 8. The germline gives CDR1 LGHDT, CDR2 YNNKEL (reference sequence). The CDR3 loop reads CASSQGGTVGDEKLFF. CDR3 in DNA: TGTGCCAGCAGCCAAGGGGGGACAGTCGGAGATGAAAAACTGTTTTTT.

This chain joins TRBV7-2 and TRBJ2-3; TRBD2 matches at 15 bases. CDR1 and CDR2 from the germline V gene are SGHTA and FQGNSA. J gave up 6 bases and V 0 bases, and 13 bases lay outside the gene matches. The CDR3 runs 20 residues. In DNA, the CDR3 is TGTGCCAGCAGCTTAGCCGGGACTAGCGGGGGGATTAGCAAGGGCGATACGCAGTATTTT. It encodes CASSLAGTSGGISKGDTQYF. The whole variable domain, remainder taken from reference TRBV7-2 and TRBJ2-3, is GAGVSQSPSNKVTEKGKDVELRCDPISGHTALYWYRQSLGQGLEFLIYFQGNSAPDKSGLPSDRFSAERTGGSVSTLTIQRTQQEDSAVYLCASSLAGTSGGISKGDTQYFGPGTRLTVL.

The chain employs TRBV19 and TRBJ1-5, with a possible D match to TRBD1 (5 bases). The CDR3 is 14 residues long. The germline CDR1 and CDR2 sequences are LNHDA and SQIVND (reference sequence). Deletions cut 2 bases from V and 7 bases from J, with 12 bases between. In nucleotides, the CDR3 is TGTGCCAGTAGTATAAGAACCGCAGGGCAGCCCCAGCATTTT. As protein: CASSIRTAGQPQHF. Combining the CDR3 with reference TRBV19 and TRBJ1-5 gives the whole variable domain DGGITQSPKYLFRKEGQNVTLSCEQNLNHDAMYWYRQDPGQGLRLIYYSQIVNDFQKGDIAEGYSVSREKKESFPLTVTSAQKNPTAFYLCASSIRTAGQPQHFGDGTRLSIL.

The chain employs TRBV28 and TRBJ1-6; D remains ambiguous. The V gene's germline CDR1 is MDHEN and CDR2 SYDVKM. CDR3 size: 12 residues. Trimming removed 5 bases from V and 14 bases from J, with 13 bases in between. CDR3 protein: CASSPLRRALHF. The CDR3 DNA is TGTGCCAGCAGTCCCCTTAGAAGAGCCCTCCACTTT.

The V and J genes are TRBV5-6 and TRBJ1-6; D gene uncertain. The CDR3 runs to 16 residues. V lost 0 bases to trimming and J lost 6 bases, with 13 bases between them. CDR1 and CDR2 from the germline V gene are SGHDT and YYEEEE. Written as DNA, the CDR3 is TGTGCCAGCAGCTTGGGGAACGAGGGAACTAATTCACCCCTCCACTTT. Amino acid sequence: CASSLGNEGTNSPLHF.

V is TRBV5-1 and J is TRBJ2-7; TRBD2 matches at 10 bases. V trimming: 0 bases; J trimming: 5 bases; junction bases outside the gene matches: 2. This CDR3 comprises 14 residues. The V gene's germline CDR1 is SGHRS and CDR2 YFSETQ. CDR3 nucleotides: TGCGCCAGCAGCTTGGCTCTAGCGGGGGACGAGCAGTACTTC. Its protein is CASSLALAGDEQYF.

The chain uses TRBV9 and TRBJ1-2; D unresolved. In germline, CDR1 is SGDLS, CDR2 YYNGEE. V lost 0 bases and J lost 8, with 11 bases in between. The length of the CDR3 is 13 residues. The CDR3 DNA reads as TGTGCCAGCAGCGTAGACGGGGTATACGGCTACACCTTC. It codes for CASSVDGVYGYTF.

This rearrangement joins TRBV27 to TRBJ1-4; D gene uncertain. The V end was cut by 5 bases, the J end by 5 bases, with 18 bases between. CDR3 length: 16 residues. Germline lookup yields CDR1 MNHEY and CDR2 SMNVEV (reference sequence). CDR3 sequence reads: CASSPRRQAINEKLFF. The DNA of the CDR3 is TGTGCCAGCAGTCCCCGCCGCCAGGCCATCAATGAAAAACTGTTTTTT.

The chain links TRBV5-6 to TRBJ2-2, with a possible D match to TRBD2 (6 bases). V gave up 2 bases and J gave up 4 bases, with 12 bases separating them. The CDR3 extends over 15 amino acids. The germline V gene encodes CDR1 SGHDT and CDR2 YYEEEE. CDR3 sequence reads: CASSFIGRSTGELFF. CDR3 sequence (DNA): TGTGCCAGCAGCTTTATCGGGAGAAGCACCGGGGAGCTGTTTTTT.

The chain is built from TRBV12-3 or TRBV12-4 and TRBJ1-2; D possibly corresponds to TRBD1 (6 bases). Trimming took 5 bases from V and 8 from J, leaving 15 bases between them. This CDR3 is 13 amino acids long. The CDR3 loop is CASSQGRIWGYTF. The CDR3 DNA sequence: TGTGCCAGCAGTCAGGGGCGTATTTGGGGCTACACCTTC.

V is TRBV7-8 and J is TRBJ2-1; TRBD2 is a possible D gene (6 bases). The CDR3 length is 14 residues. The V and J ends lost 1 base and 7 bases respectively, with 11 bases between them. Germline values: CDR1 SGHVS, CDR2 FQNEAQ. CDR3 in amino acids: CASSLGQGRNEQFF. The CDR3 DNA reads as TGTGCCAGCAGCTTAGGACAAGGGAGGAATGAGCAGTTCTTC. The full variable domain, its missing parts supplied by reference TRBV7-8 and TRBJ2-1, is GAGVSQSPRYKVAKRGQDVALRCDPISGHVSLFWYQQALGQGPEFLTYFQNEAQLDKSGLPSDRFFAERPEGSVSTLKIQRTQQEDSAVYLCASSLGQGRNEQFFGPGTRLTVL.

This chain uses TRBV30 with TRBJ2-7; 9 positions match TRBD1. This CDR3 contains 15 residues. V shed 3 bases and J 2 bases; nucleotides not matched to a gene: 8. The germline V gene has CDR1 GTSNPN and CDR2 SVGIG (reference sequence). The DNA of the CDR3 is TGTGCCTGGAGCAGGGGACAGGGTTGGGCCTACGAGCAGTACTTC. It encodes CAWSRGQGWAYEQYF.

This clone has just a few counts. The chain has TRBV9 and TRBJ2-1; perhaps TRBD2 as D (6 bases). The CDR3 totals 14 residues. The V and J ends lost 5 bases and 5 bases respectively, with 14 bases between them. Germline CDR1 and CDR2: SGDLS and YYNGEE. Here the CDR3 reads CASSGGTFDNEQFF. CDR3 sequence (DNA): TGTGCCAGCAGTGGGGGGACCTTCGACAATGAGCAGTTCTTC.

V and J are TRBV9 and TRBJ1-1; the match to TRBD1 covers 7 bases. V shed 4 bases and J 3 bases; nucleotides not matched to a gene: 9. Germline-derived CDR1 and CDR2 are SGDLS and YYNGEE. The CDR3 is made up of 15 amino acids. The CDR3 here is CASSTQQGRDTEAFF. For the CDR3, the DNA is TGTGCCAGCAGCACACAACAGGGGAGAGACACTGAAGCTTTCTTT.

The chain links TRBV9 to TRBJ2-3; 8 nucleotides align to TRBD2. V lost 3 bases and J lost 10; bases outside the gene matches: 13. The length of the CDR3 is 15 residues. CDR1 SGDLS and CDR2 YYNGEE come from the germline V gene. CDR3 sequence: CASSGGFLAGGAQYF. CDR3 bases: TGTGCCAGCAGCGGGGGATTCCTAGCGGGTGGGGCGCAGTATTTT.

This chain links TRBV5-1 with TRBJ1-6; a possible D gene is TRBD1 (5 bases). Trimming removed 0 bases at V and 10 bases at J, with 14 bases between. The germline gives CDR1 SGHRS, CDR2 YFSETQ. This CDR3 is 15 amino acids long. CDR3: CASSLDFAQESPLHF. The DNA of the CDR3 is TGCGCCAGCAGCTTGGATTTCGCACAGGAGTCACCCCTCCACTTT.

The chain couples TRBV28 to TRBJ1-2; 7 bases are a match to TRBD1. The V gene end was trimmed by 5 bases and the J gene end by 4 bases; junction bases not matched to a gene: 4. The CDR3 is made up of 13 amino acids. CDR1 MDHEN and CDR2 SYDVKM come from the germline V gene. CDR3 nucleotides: TGTGCCAGCAGTACAGGGGCTCTCTATGGCTACACCTTC. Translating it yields CASSTGALYGYTF.

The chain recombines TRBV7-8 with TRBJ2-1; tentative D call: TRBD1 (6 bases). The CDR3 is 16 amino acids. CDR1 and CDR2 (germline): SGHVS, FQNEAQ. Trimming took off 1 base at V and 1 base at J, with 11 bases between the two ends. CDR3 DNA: TGTGCCAGCAGCTTAGGGGGACACCTTTCCTACAATGAGCAGTTCTTC. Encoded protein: CASSLGGHLSYNEQFF.

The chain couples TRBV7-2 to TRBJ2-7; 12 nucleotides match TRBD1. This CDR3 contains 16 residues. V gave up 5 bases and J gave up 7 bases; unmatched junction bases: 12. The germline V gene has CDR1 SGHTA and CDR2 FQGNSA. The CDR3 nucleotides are TGTGCCAGCAGCCCCCGGGACAGGGGGCAACAATTGGAGCAGTACTTC. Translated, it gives CASSPRDRGQQLEQYF. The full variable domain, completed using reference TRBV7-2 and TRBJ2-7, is GAGVSQSPSNKVTEKGKDVELRCDPISGHTALYWYRQSLGQGLEFLIYFQGNSAPDKSGLPSDRFSAERTGGSVSTLTIQRTQQEDSAVYLCASSPRDRGQQLEQYFGPGTRLTVT.

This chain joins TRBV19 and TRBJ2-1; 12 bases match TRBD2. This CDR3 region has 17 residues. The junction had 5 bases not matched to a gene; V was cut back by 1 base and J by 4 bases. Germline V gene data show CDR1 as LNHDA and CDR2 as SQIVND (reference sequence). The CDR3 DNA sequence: TGTGCCAGTAGTATAGGCTGGACTAGCGGGAAATACAATGAGCAGTTCTTC. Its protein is CASSIGWTSGKYNEQFF.